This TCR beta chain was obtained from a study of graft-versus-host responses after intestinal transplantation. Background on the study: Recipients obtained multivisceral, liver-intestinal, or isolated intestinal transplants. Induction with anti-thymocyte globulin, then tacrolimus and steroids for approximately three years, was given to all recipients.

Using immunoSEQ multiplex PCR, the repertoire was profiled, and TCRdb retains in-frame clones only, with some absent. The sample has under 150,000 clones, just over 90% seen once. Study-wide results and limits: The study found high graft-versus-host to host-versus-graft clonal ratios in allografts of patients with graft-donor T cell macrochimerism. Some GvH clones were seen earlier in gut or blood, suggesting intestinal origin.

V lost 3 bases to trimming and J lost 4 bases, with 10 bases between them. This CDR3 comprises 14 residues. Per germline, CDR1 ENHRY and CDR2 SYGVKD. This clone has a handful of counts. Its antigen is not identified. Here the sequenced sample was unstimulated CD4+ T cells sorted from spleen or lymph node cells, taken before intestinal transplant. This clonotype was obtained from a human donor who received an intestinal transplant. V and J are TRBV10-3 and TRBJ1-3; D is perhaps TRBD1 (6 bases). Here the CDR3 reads CAISDRGQGNTIYF. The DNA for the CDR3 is TGTGCCATCAGTGATCGGGGGCAGGGAAACACCATATATTTT.